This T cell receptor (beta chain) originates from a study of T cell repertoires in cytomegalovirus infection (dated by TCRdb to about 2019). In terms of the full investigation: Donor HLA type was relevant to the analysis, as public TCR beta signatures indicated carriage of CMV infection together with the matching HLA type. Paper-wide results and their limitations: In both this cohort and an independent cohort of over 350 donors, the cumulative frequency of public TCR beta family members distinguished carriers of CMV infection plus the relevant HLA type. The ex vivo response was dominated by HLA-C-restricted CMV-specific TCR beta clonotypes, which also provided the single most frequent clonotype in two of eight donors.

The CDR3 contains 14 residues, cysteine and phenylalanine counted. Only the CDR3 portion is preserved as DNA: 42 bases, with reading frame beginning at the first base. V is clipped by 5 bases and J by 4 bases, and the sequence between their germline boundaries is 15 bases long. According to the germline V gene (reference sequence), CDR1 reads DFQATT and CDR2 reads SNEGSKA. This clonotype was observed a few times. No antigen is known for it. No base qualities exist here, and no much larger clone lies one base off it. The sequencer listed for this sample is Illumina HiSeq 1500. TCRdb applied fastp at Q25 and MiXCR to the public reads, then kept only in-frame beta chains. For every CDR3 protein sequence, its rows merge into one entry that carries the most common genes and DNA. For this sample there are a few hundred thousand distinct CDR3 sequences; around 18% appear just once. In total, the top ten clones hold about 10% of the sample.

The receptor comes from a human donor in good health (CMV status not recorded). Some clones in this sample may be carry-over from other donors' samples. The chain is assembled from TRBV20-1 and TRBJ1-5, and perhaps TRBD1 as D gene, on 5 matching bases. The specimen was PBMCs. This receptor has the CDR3 CSAHNYRINQPQHF. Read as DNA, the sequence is TGCAGTGCTCACAACTACAGGATTAATCAGCCCCAGCATTTT.